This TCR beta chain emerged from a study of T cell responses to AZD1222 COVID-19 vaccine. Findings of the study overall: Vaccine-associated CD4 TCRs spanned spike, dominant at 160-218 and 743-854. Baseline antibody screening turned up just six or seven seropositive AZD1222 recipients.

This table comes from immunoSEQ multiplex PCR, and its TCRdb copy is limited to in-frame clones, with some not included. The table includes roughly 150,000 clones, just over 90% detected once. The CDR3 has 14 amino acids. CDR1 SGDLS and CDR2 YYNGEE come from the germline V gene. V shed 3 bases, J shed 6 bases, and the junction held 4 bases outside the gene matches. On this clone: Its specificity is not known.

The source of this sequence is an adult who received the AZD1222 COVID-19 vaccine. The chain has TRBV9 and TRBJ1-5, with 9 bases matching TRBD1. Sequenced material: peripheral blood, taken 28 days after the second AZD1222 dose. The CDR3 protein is CASSAGTGRQPQHF. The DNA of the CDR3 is TGTGCCAGCAGCGCCGGGACAGGGCGTCAGCCCCAGCATTTT.